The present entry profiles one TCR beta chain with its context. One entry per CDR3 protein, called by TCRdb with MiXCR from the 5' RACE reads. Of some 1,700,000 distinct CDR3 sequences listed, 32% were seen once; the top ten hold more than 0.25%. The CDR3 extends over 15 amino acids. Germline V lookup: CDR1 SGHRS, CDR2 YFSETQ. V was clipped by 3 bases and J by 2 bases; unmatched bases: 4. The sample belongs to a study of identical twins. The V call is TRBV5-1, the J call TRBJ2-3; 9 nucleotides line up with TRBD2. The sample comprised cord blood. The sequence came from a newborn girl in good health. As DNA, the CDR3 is TGCGCCAGCAGCTCCGGGACTAGCCTCACAGATACGCAGTATTTT. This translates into CASSSGTSLTDTQYF.